This T cell receptor (beta chain) was retrieved from a study of cytomegalovirus exposure and HLA in healthy donors. Trimming left V 0 bases short and J 4 bases short, with 7 bases between. The CDR3 extends over 13 amino acids. Germline CDR1 and CDR2: SGHRS and YFSETQ. PCR involved 60 Vbeta and 13 Jbeta primers. Here immunoSEQ multiplex PCR was the method, and the copy in TCRdb shows in-frame clones only, minus some. This sample's table reports fewer than 200,000 clones. J is TRBJ1-1 and V is TRBV5-1; no definite D call. The sequenced sample was PBMCs. This clonotype was obtained from a woman aged 55-69 years in good health and CMV-seronegative. The CDR3 spells CASSLEMSTEAFF. The DNA of the CDR3 is TGCGCCAGCAGCTTGGAGATGAGCACTGAAGCTTTCTTT.